This TCR beta chain was identified during a study of B cell selection in AIRE deficiency. Produced via immunoSEQ multiplex PCR; TCRdb's table is partial and in-frame only. The table shows around 5,300 clones, with 80% to 90% occurring only once. Regulatory T cells were sorted as CD4+CD25hiCD127low/negative. Germline-derived CDR1 and CDR2 are SGHRS and YFSETQ. The V gene lost 1 base and the J gene lost 0 bases, with 7 bases spanning the gap. CDR3 size: 15 residues. The sequence was collected from a human donor with AIRE deficiency. The chain has TRBV5-1 and TRBJ1-4, with D unresolved. Sequencing was carried out using Tregs sorted from PBMCs. The CDR3 region is CASSLFGATNEKLFF. DNA for the CDR3: TGCGCCAGCAGCTTGTTTGGTGCAACTAATGAAAAACTGTTTTTT.